This T cell receptor (beta chain) comes out of a study of cytomegalovirus exposure and HLA in healthy donors. Only a few counts were recorded for this clone. Unmatched junction bases numbered 12, after V lost 7 bases and J lost 5 bases. The V gene's germline CDR1 is LNHNV and CDR2 YYDKDF (reference sequence). This CDR3 contains 16 residues. PCR involved 60 Vbeta and 13 Jbeta primers. Measured with immunoSEQ multiplex PCR; TCRdb has only the in-frame clones, and not every one. Of 150,000 or so clones in the sample, approximately 77% were seen once. Material for sequencing was PBMCs. This sequence was found in a male donor in good health and CMV-seronegative. V is TRBV15 and J is TRBJ1-4; 8 bases are a match to TRBD1. CDR3 in amino acids: CATNRAQGAQNEKLFF. Written as DNA, the CDR3 is TGTGCCACCAACAGGGCCCAGGGGGCGCAAAATGAAAAACTGTTTTTT.